Shown below are 14 T cell receptor beta chains from a single sample sequenced in a study of Ad26.COV2.S vaccination and SARS-CoV-2 variants. Treatment meaning: approximately 18 received Ad26.COV2.S at low or high dose, single or two shots; about 5 received placebo; per-sample allocation not given. The samples date from day 63 after the first vaccine or placebo injection. Repertoires were generated with immunoSEQ multiplex PCR, while TCRdb's copy carries only in-frame clones and drops some. The data contain 400,000 to 500,000 clones, roughly 90% of them singletons. The source material was peripheral blood, sampled in a trial of Ad26.COV2.S vaccine versus placebo. The receptors shown here come from a person aged 18 to 65 who received the Ad26.COV2.S COVID-19 vaccine or a placebo.

The chain has TRBV3-1 (or the pseudogene TRBV3-2) and TRBJ2-7; D is unresolved. There are 15 residues in the CDR3. The V end lost 2 bases, the J end lost 0 bases, and 11 bases lay between the germline ends. Germline CDR1 LGHDT, CDR2 YNNKEL (reference sequence). The CDR3, as DNA: TGTGCCAGCAGCCAACTGGGCGGAAGCTCCTACGAGCAGTACTTC. Translated, it gives CASSQLGGSSYEQYF.

The rearrangement uses TRBV11-3 and TRBJ2-1, with TRBD2 identical over 7 bases. This CDR3 is built from 16 residues. Germline CDR1 is SGHNT and CDR2 is YENEEA. After removal of 0 bases from V and 5 bases from J, the junction contained 7 bases not matched to a gene. DNA of the CDR3: TGTGCCAGCAGCTTAGAGAGCGGGAACTTACACAATGAGCAGTTCTTC. This codes for CASSLESGNLHNEQFF.

This chain uses TRBV2 with TRBJ1-1; D not resolved. CDR1 and CDR2 from the germline V gene are SNHLY and FYNNEI. This CDR3 has 13 residues. V was clipped by 7 bases and J by 1 base, with 10 bases between them. The DNA for the CDR3 is TGTGCCAGCATCCCGGACGGGAACACTGAAGCTTTCTTT. Its protein is CASIPDGNTEAFF.

This clone was found once. This chain joins TRBV2 and TRBJ2-5; no clear D. The ends were cut back, 4 bases at V and 4 bases at J, with 10 bases in the middle. This CDR3 spans 13 amino acids. Germline V gene lookup returns CDR1 SNHLY and CDR2 FYNNEI. CDR3 DNA sequence: TGTGCCAGCAGTGGTTATACAGTAGAGACCCAGTACTTC. Its translation: CASSGYTVETQYF.

V gene TRBV28 combines with J gene TRBJ1-3, with D unclear. The length of the CDR3 is 14 residues. The germline V gene encodes CDR1 MDHEN and CDR2 SYDVKM. The V end was cut by 3 bases, the J end by 0 bases, with 6 bases between. CDR3 sequence (DNA): TGTGCCAGCAGTTTGGGTCACTCTGGAAACACCATATATTTT. Translating gives CASSLGHSGNTIYF.

The V and J genes are TRBV2 and TRBJ1-2, with D unresolved. V was pared by 4 bases and J by 0 bases, with 9 bases between. This CDR3 is built from 14 residues. CDR1 and CDR2 (germline): SNHLY, FYNNEI. This chain's CDR3 is CASSGGPANYGYTF. The CDR3 DNA reads as TGTGCCAGCAGTGGAGGGCCAGCTAACTATGGCTACACCTTC.

This sequence joins TRBV3-1 (or the pseudogene TRBV3-2) and TRBJ1-1; D is possibly TRBD1 (6 bases). The germline gives CDR1 LGHDT, CDR2 YNNKEL (reference sequence). Trimming pared 2 bases from V and 6 bases from J, leaving 19 bases between. CDR3 length: 16 amino acids. CDR3 region: CASSQPRRDKRPEAFF. The CDR3 region has the DNA TGTGCCAGCAGCCAACCCCGCCGGGACAAAAGACCTGAAGCTTTCTTT.

The chain has TRBV6-2 or TRBV6-3 and TRBJ1-5; D gene uncertain. The V and J ends lost 5 bases and 2 bases respectively, with 10 bases between them. CDR1 is MNHEY and CDR2 is SVGEGT in the germline V gene. The CDR3 runs 14 residues. CDR3 in amino acids: CASSRFGGNQPQHF. The CDR3 DNA reads TGTGCCAGCAGTCGTTTCGGAGGCAATCAGCCCCAGCATTTT.

V gene TRBV29-1 combines with J gene TRBJ2-3; D remains unclear. This CDR3 is 12 amino acids long. V was pared by 3 bases and J by 5 bases, with 9 bases between. The germline gives CDR1 SQVTM, CDR2 ANQGSEA. CDR3 bases: TGCAGCGTTGATAATGGCGGAGATACGCAGTATTTT. It yields the protein CSVDNGGDTQYF.

The chain combines TRBV4-3 with TRBJ1-5; TRBD1 is a possible D gene (5 bases). The V end was cut by 0 bases, the J end by 5 bases, with 8 bases between. Per germline, CDR1 LGHNA and CDR2 YSLEER. CDR3 length equals 14 residues. The CDR3 sequence: CASSQDPGYQPQHF. DNA of the CDR3: TGCGCCAGCAGCCAAGATCCAGGGTATCAGCCCCAGCATTTT.

CDR3 loop: CASSHPGGTGEEQYF. The CDR3 DNA follows: TGTGCCAGCAGCCACCCAGGCGGGACAGGGGAGGAGCAGTACTTC. The chain recombines TRBV4-2 with TRBJ2-7; TRBD1 matches 10 bases. In germline, CDR1 is LGHNA, CDR2 YNFKEQ. The ends lost 3 bases at V and 7 bases at J; junction bases unmatched: 9. CDR3 length: 15 residues.

The chain links TRBV28 to TRBJ2-5; D unresolved. The CDR3 covers 12 residues. V was shortened by 2 bases and J by 5 bases, with 6 bases between the two germline ends. Germline CDR1 is MDHEN and CDR2 is SYDVKM. The CDR3 loop is CASSLVWETQYF. CDR3 DNA sequence: TGTGCCAGCAGTTTAGTGTGGGAGACCCAGTACTTC.

V usage is TRBV4-1 and J usage is TRBJ2-1; the D is unclear. Trimming pared 3 bases from V and 2 bases from J, leaving 11 bases between. The CDR3 contains 15 residues. The germline CDR1 and CDR2 sequences are MGHRA and YSYEKL. The CDR3 nucleotides read TGCGCCAGCAGCCACCTCGGACCGACCTACAATGAGCAGTTCTTC. Amino acid sequence: CASSHLGPTYNEQFF.

The chain is built from TRBV2 and TRBJ2-2; TRBD1 matches at 8 bases. The CDR3 extends over 14 amino acids. V was clipped by 6 bases and J by 6 bases; unmatched bases: 6. Germline V gene data show CDR1 as SNHLY and CDR2 as FYNNEI. The CDR3 spells CASRRQGSSGELFF. DNA for the CDR3: TGTGCCAGCAGAAGACAGGGGTCGTCCGGGGAGCTGTTTTTT.